This TCR beta chain derives from a study of T cells in Graves' hyperthyroidism and ophthalmopathy. Study at large: Peripheral blood was collected at initial diagnosis, before any treatment. Study findings and constraints: Among clonotypes expanded in thyroid above 0.001, most were also found in blood.

V lost 4 bases to trimming and J lost 2 bases, with 11 bases between them. CDR1 and CDR2 (germline): KGHSH, LQKENI. This CDR3 is 14 amino acids long. This clonotype was recorded many times. Its antigen remains unknown. The source material, RNA transcripts, was used to amplify TCR beta CDR3 regions. First-round RT-PCR targeting the TCR CDR3 was performed with the HTBI primer set. MiXCR was run by TCRdb on the multiplex PCR reads, yielding one entry per CDR3 protein. The repertoire holds 400,000 to 600,000 distinct CDR3 sequences, with roughly 16% as singletons. Orbital computed tomography and thyroid ultrasound, together with serum TRAb and thyroxine and clinical symptoms, were used for diagnoses.

The sample comprised blood. The chain couples TRBV18 to TRBJ2-5; a weak D match, TRBD1 (6 bases). The source is a woman in her twenties or thirties with Graves' ophthalmopathy. The CDR3 is CASSRVDSQETQYF. CDR3 bases: TGTGCCAGCTCACGGGTGGACAGTCAAGAGACCCAGTACTTC. Using reference TRBV18 and TRBJ2-5 for the parts outside the CDR3, the full variable domain is NAGVMQNPRHLVRRRGQEARLRCSPMKGHSHVYWYRQLPEEGLKFMVYLQKENIIDESGMPKERFSAEFPKEGPSILRIQQVVRGDSAAYFCASSRVDSQETQYFGPGTRLLVL.